Listed here are 9 T cell receptor beta chains from one sample, sequenced in a study of neurological immune-mediated disorders. From the 5' RACE reads, TCRdb called clonotypes with MiXCR, one entry per CDR3 protein. Of more than 50,000 distinct CDR3 sequences in the sample, more than 20% were seen once. The time point is: technical triplicate 2. The material sequenced was PBMCs. The receptors were gathered from a man in his sixties with HTLV-1-associated myelopathy (HAM/TSP).

The CDR3 spells CASSNSEGYTF. The CDR3 DNA reads as TGTGCCAGCAGCAACTCGGAAGGCTACACCTTC. The J gene is TRBJ1-2, the V gene TRBV6-5; D is undetermined. Per germline, CDR1 MNHEY and CDR2 SVGAGI. The CDR3 has 11 residues. Trimming left V 6 bases short and J 8 bases short, with 10 bases between.

This clonotype was counted at least ten times. This chain uses TRBV12-3 or TRBV12-4 with TRBJ2-6; D is uncertain. This CDR3 spans 16 amino acids. V was shortened by 3 bases and J by 0 bases, with 9 bases between the two germline ends. The CDR3 reads CASSLFLSSGANVLTF. The CDR3 coding sequence is TGTGCCAGCAGTTTGTTTCTGAGCTCTGGGGCCAACGTCCTGACTTTC.

This clonotype was counted many times. CDR3 in DNA: TGCAGTGCTAGGGCCACACAAGGAACCTATGGCTACACCTTC. The encoded protein is CSARATQGTYGYTF. The chain recombines TRBV20-1 with TRBJ1-2; D is unclear. Germline V gene lookup returns CDR1 DFQATT and CDR2 SNEGSKA (reference sequence). The CDR3 spans 14 residues. Trimming stripped 3 bases from V and 4 bases from J, with 15 bases between.

On this clonotype: One junction end disagrees with the germline gene, perhaps due to a read error. The rearrangement joins TRBV12-3 or TRBV12-4 to TRBJ1-2; D unresolved. CDR3 length equals 15 residues. Written as DNA, the CDR3 is TGTGCCAGCAGTTTGAGGGTGGTGCCTAACCATGGCTACACCTTC. It codes for CASSLRVVPNHGYTF.

J is TRBJ2-7 and V is TRBV20-1; 9 bases are shared with TRBD2. Trimming at V came to 1 base and at J to 5 bases, leaving 12 bases not matched to a gene. CDR1 and CDR2 (germline): DFQATT, SNEGSKA (reference sequence). The CDR3 contains 16 residues. The CDR3 DNA reads TGCAGTGCTAGAGGGCTAGCGGGAAACAGTATCCACGAGCAGTACTTC. This sequence encodes CSARGLAGNSIHEQYF.

This clonotype was detected only a few times. The rearrangement links TRBV6-1 to TRBJ2-6, with D perhaps given as TRBD1 or TRBD2 (6 bases each). CDR1 is MNHNS and CDR2 is SASEGT in the germline V gene. The CDR3 is 20 amino acids. Trimming took 0 bases from V and 2 from J, leaving 20 bases between them. The CDR3 DNA reads TGTGCCAGCAGTGAAGCGAGACAGGCGCGTTCGGGGGCTGGGGCCAACGTCCTGACTTTC. This codes for CASSEARQARSGAGANVLTF.

The chain employs TRBV6-2 or TRBV6-3 and TRBJ2-1; D may be TRBD2 (5 bases). Looked up from germline, CDR1 is MNHEY and CDR2 is SVGEGT. The ends were cut back, 5 bases at V and 9 bases at J, with 11 bases in the middle. The CDR3 has 12 residues. The CDR3 DNA is TGTGCCAGCAGTCCTACGGGAATTGAGCAGTTCTTC. As protein: CASSPTGIEQFF.

This chain links TRBV7-2 with TRBJ2-2; D unclear. This CDR3 region has 13 residues. Germline CDR1 SGHTA, CDR2 FQGNSA. V was pared by 4 bases and J by 10 bases, with 13 bases between. The CDR3 is CASSSPGVAELFF. Written as DNA, the CDR3 is TGTGCCAGCAGCTCCCCGGGTGTGGCGGAGCTGTTTTTT.

This clonotype has at least ten counts. J is TRBJ1-5 and V is TRBV5-1; 7 positions match TRBD1. CDR1 and CDR2 from the germline V gene are SGHRS and YFSETQ. J lost 6 bases, V lost 4 bases, and 10 bases had no gene match. The CDR3 has 15 residues. The CDR3 coding sequence is TGCGCCAGCAGCCCGGTAGAGGGGGCGGGTCAGCCCCAGCATTTT. Residues: CASSPVEGAGQPQHF.